This paragraph reports one T cell receptor (beta chain). This clone's antigen is unknown. No base qualities exist here, and no much larger clone lies one base off it. The cysteine opens and the phenylalanine closes a CDR3 of 16 amino acids. Solely the CDR3 DNA is kept, with 48 bases framed from the first base. Cut back by 1 base and 2 bases, the V and J ends lie 12 bases apart. The germline V gene gives CDR1 as SGHTA and CDR2 as FQGNSA. These data belong to a study of long-term antiretroviral therapy in people with HIV (dated by TCRdb to 2021 to 2024). With respect to the entire study: The earliest samples were collected roughly a decade before the 2015 WHO recommendation for immediate ART, at a time when ART was usually postponed until CD4 counts fell. A total of roughly 180 cryopreserved PBMC samples were contributed to the cohort by 30 adults with confirmed HIV infection, with samples collected serially over a mean of roughly six years (range 1-12). Whether ART initiation and durable HIV suppression were associated with changes in peripheral blood TRB repertoire composition and diversity was tested in a retrospective serial study. No cross-contamination during QIAcube processing turned up in test extractions that ran a monoclonal T-cell line alongside 30 or so polyclonal samples. About 35% of the 30 participants with HIV were female.

Inclusion was restricted to participants for whom at least one PBMC sample before ART initiation and at least two post-ART samples were available. All participants with HIV were treated in the United States of America. Cryopreserved samples of about 0.95-10 million PBMC were thawed and washed before DNA extraction. At the time of the earliest PBMC sample, participants with HIV were aged between roughly 23 and 60 years. PBMC samples from each participant spanned 1-4 timepoints before ART initiation and 2-8 timepoints after ART initiation, with a median of 7 samples. For every participant, serial HIV viral load, CD4+ T-cell count, ART history and demographic data were obtained. A Qiagen kit on a QIAcube was used to extract genomic DNA from unsorted PBMC, with samples processed in batches of 12. Points the paper makes about the study in general: Unsorted PBMC were profiled instead of sorted CD4+ and CD8+ T cells because pre-ART samples had limited cell numbers. Inferences about post-ART repertoire changes were limited because no data were available on ART adherence, viral resistance or therapy changes. Narrower CDR3 length ranges were observed in HIV repertoires than in controls, and an antigen-experienced repertoire with only a slight naive shift after ART was suggested by the network structure. ART initiation was associated with a significant increase in TRB diversity, but diversity stayed significantly below transplant donor controls even after long-term ART. Because PBMC availability was limited, only the TCR beta chain was sequenced, with no alpha chain pairing. Samples dated from about 2004 to 2018, and the ART regimens used may be less effective than current ones. Expanded TRB clones identified before ART initiation dominated the repertoire at all time points, although this dominance fluctuated and declined in many PLHIV after ART.

Sequencing of the TRB variable region was done with the immunoSEQ hsTCRB v3.0 assay at survey level resolution. The target sequencing depth for TRB was about 40,000-55,000 T-cell genomes per sample. An Illumina MiSeq with a v3 150-cycle kit was used to sequence the pooled TRB libraries. The published analysis was carried out like this. Repertoire analysis was performed in R inside a reproducible Nextflow workflow that covered QC, data transformation and analysis. LymphoSeq2, an R package for AIRR-Seq data exploration, was used to implement custom analyses. A handful of samples that produced fewer than 5000 total TRB sequences were removed, so about 200 HIV repertoires were analyzed. Of the roughly 180 retained HIV repertoires, approximately 60 were collected before and approximately 130 after ART initiation. Repertoires were downsampled to 5000 TRB nucleotide sequences, with summary statistics averaged over 100 downsampling iterations. Only TRB sequences with CDR3 regions of at least seven amino acids were retained for analysis. Two measures captured diversity: a Shannon entropy-derived clonality score and the Gini coefficient. Repertoire networks linked the top 5000 CDR3 amino acid sequences whenever two sequences differed by an edit distance of one. Antigen specificity groups and MHC restriction were predicted for TRB CDR3 amino acid sequences with GLIPH2. Known CMV, EBV, HIV or tissue antigen associations were flagged by matching CDR3 amino acid sequences against VDJdb and McPAS-TCR. Pre-ART, post-ART and control groups were compared with Wilcoxon signed-rank tests and Holm-Bonferroni correction. Entries here come from immuneACCESS through TCRdb and include only in-frame sequences with V and J called. Some clones fail to appear in such tables; in the studies checked, an unresolved V gene covers under half of the shortfall, and the cause of the remainder is unknown. That table furnishes V, J and clone size, whereas the DNA furnished D and trimming. This sample gives roughly 40,000 clones in total; 75% to 90% of them show up just once. The top ten clones comprise 3.9% of the sample.

This clonotype was sampled from a woman under 30 with HIV. The sequence links TRBV7-2 to TRBJ2-1, with a tentative D gene TRBD2 over 6 matching bases. The sequenced sample was unsorted PBMCs, obtained just before starting antiretroviral therapy. At the DNA level, the sequence is TGTGCCAGCAGCTTAGAGGACGGGAGTCCCTACAATGAGCAGTTCTTC. The resulting protein is CASSLEDGSPYNEQFF.